Shown below are 28 T cell receptor beta chains from a single sample sequenced in a study of cytomegalovirus exposure and HLA in healthy donors. The PCR ran on 60 Vbeta and 13 Jbeta primers. Repertoires were generated with immunoSEQ multiplex PCR, while TCRdb's copy carries only in-frame clones and drops some. Listed are fewer than 150,000 clones; 2% falls within the top ten. Material: PBMCs. The source of these receptors is a woman in her sixties or seventies in good health and CMV-seronegative.

The chain employs TRBV7-9 and TRBJ2-7; 10 bases are shared with TRBD1. The CDR3 loop spans 15 amino acids. In germline, CDR1 is SEHNR, CDR2 FQNEAQ (reference sequence). V shed 4 bases and J 5 bases; nucleotides not matched to a gene: 8. The CDR3, as DNA: TGTGCCAGCAGCTCATCGCGGGACAGGGGCCACGAGCAGTACTTC. Its translation is CASSSSRDRGHEQYF.

This rearrangement joins TRBV2 to TRBJ2-3, with D possibly TRBD2 on 6 matching bases. The germline V gene encodes CDR1 SNHLY and CDR2 FYNNEI. This CDR3 is built from 15 residues. V gave up 6 bases and J gave up 3 bases, with 16 bases separating them. The CDR3 DNA follows: TGTGCCAGCAGAAGCCAGGGACTTCAGACAGATACGCAGTATTTT. Translation: CASRSQGLQTDTQYF.

The chain joins TRBV5-4 to TRBJ2-3; 9 nucleotides align to TRBD2. Trimming cost V 2 bases and J 1 base; bases outside gene matches: 8. The germline CDR1 and CDR2 sequences are SGHNT and YYREEE (reference sequence). There are 17 residues in the CDR3. CDR3 DNA sequence: TGTGCCAGCAGCTTAGGCGGGGGGGCTGTGGGCACAGATACGCAGTATTTT. Residues: CASSLGGGAVGTDTQYF.

The J gene is TRBJ2-7, the V gene TRBV19, with 9 nucleotides matching TRBD1. Germline CDR1 is LNHDA and CDR2 is SQIVND (reference sequence). The CDR3 runs 16 residues. The junction had 7 bases not matched to a gene; V was cut back by 1 base and J by 3 bases. CDR3 bases: TGTGCCAGTAGTATAGGCTCGGGACAGGGTCGCTACGAGCAGTACTTC. It codes for CASSIGSGQGRYEQYF. The complete variable domain, with remaining parts taken from reference TRBV19 and TRBJ2-7, reads DGGITQSPKYLFRKEGQNVTLSCEQNLNHDAMYWYRQDPGQGLRLIYYSQIVNDFQKGDIAEGYSVSREKKESFPLTVTSAQKNPTAFYLCASSIGSGQGRYEQYFGPGTRLTVT.

The V and J genes are TRBV6-5 and TRBJ2-1; the match to TRBD1 covers 9 bases. Germline CDR1 and CDR2: MNHEY and SVGAGI. V trimming: 0 bases; J trimming: 8 bases; junction bases outside the gene matches: 8. This CDR3 is built from 16 residues. CDR3 sequence (DNA): TGTGCCAGCAGTTACTCGATAGGGACAGGGTTGCATGAGCAGTTCTTC. Protein: CASSYSIGTGLHEQFF.

The V gene is TRBV28, the J gene TRBJ1-6, with 8 bases lining up with TRBD1. The CDR3 consists of 14 residues. Germline V gene data show CDR1 as MDHEN and CDR2 as SYDVKM. The junction had 3 bases not matched to a gene; V was cut back by 2 bases and J by 9 bases. The CDR3 here is CASSLNRGVSPLHF. In nucleotides, the CDR3 is TGTGCCAGCAGTTTAAACAGGGGGGTTTCACCCCTCCACTTT.

This chain joins TRBV7-9 and TRBJ2-1, with 7 positions matching TRBD2. Unmatched junction bases numbered 11, after V lost 11 bases and J lost 7 bases. The CDR3 loop spans 13 amino acids. Germline CDR1 is SEHNR and CDR2 is FQNEAQ (reference sequence). CDR3 bases: TGTGCCGGGGCTCGGACGGGGGGAAATGAGCAGTTCTTC. It translates to CAGARTGGNEQFF.

This sequence joins TRBV9 and TRBJ1-2, with 10 bases matching TRBD1. CDR3 length: 14 amino acids. J gave up 5 bases and V 3 bases, and 4 bases lay outside the gene matches. CDR1 is SGDLS, CDR2 YYNGEE, per germline. The CDR3 here is CASSAGDRGYGYTF. CDR3 bases: TGTGCCAGCAGCGCCGGGGACAGGGGATATGGCTACACCTTC.

The rearrangement links TRBV28 to TRBJ1-2, with unresolved D. In germline, CDR1 is MDHEN, CDR2 SYDVKM. CDR3 length: 12 residues. Trimming took 10 bases from V and 2 from J, leaving 11 bases between them. Written as DNA, the CDR3 is TGTGCCACCTCGCGTGTGAACTATGGCTACACCTTC. Its translation: CATSRVNYGYTF.

The chain recombines TRBV5-4 with TRBJ2-5; TRBD1 matches 7 bases. The DNA matches TRBJ2-7 better at its end, which makes the J call doubtful. CDR1 SGHNT and CDR2 YYREEE come from the germline V gene (reference sequence). CDR3 length: 14 amino acids. This chain's CDR3 is CASSLRQGFDEQYF. As DNA, the CDR3 is TGTGCCAGCAGCTTGAGACAGGGTTTTGACGAGCAGTACTTC.

This chain joins TRBV5-1 and TRBJ1-1; the match to TRBD1 covers 8 bases. The length of the CDR3 is 16 residues. Looked up from germline, CDR1 is SGHRS and CDR2 is YFSETQ. V dropped 4 bases and J dropped 6; count of bases not matched to a gene: 14. The DNA for the CDR3 is TGCGCCAGCAGCCCTCGGGGACAGGAGGGATCAGCTGAAGCTTTCTTT. This gives the protein CASSPRGQEGSAEAFF.

The chain uses TRBV7-6 and TRBJ2-1; 7 positions agree with TRBD2. The CDR3 runs to 16 residues. V shed 1 base, J shed 8 bases, and the junction held 11 bases outside the gene matches. Germline lookup yields CDR1 SGHVS and CDR2 FNYEAQ. In DNA, the CDR3 is TGTGCCAGCAGCTTAGGTGGACTAGTAAGTCGCGATGAGCAGTTCTTC. Translation: CASSLGGLVSRDEQFF.

The chain has TRBV27 and TRBJ2-7; TRBD1 is a possible D gene (5 bases). This CDR3 comprises 14 residues. V lost 5 bases to trimming and J lost 3 bases, with 14 bases between them. Germline CDR1 is MNHEY and CDR2 is SMNVEV (reference sequence). The CDR3 region is CASSINLQDYEQYF. The CDR3 coding sequence is TGTGCCAGCAGTATAAACCTACAGGACTACGAGCAGTACTTC.

The chain recombines TRBV9 with TRBJ2-5; tentative D call: TRBD1 (5 bases). Trimming left V 4 bases short and J 5 bases short, with 18 bases between. This CDR3 is 15 amino acids long. Germline-derived CDR1 and CDR2 are SGDLS and YYNGEE. The CDR3 bases are TGTGCCAGCAGCCCCCACGTGGGTGGGGCTGAGACCCAGTACTTC. Its protein is CASSPHVGGAETQYF.

The rearrangement uses TRBV5-1 and TRBJ1-2; 11 bases line up with TRBD1. Germline V CDR1 and CDR2: SGHRS, YFSETQ. The CDR3 covers 16 residues. V lost 4 bases, J lost 8 bases, and 13 bases stayed unmatched. The CDR3 bases are TGCGCCAGCAGCCAAAGCGACGGGACAGGGGGTATGGGCTACACCTTC. It specifies CASSQSDGTGGMGYTF.

The chain employs TRBV4-1 and TRBJ2-1; possibly TRBD1 for D (6 bases). V gave up 2 bases and J gave up 7 bases, with 6 bases separating them. Per the germline V gene, CDR1 is MGHRA and CDR2 is YSYEKL. CDR3 size: 12 residues. The CDR3 DNA reads as TGCGCCAGCAGCCAAACAGGGAATGAGCAGTTCTTC. It encodes CASSQTGNEQFF.

The gene calls are TRBV15 and TRBJ2-7, with 7 bases matching TRBD1. CDR3 length: 15 amino acids. Germline CDR1 reads LNHNV; CDR2 reads YYDKDF (reference sequence). J lost 3 bases, V lost 0 bases, and 5 bases had no gene match. In nucleotides, the CDR3 is TGTGCCACCAGCAGAGATGACTCAGGGGGCTACGAGCAGTACTTC. This codes for CATSRDDSGGYEQYF.

The rearrangement joins TRBV6-4 to TRBJ1-2, with 10 bases that match TRBD1. From germline, CDR1 is MRHNA and CDR2 SNTAGT. The trim removed 6 bases at V and 8 bases at J, leaving 9 bases unmatched. This CDR3 has 14 residues. The CDR3 nucleotides are TGTGCCAGCAGGGGACAGGGGCCCCTAGGAGGCTACACCTTC. Amino acids: CASRGQGPLGGYTF.

The chain employs TRBV10-3 and TRBJ2-3, with a possible D match to TRBD1 (6 bases). The CDR3 is made up of 13 amino acids. Per the germline V gene, CDR1 is ENHRY and CDR2 is SYGVKD. The V and J ends lost 9 bases and 1 base respectively, with 11 bases between them. DNA for the CDR3: TGTGCCATTAACAGGGACGGCACAGATACGCAGTATTTT. This translates into CAINRDGTDTQYF.

V gene TRBV2 combines with J gene TRBJ2-7; 7 nucleotides match TRBD1. This CDR3 spans 13 amino acids. V was clipped by 7 bases and J by 4 bases; unmatched bases: 7. Germline CDR1 SNHLY, CDR2 FYNNEI. CDR3 sequence: CASTLGQWYEQYF. In DNA form, the CDR3 reads TGTGCCAGCACCTTGGGACAGTGGTACGAGCAGTACTTC. Together with reference TRBV2 and TRBJ2-7, the CDR3 gives the full variable domain: EPEVTQTPSHQVTQMGQEVILRCVPISNHLYFYWYRQILGQKVEFLVSFYNNEISEKSEIFDDQFSVERPDGSNFTLKIRSTKLEDSAMYFCASTLGQWYEQYFGPGTRLTVT.

The chain employs TRBV27 and TRBJ1-4; D perhaps matches TRBD1 (5 bases). Between the trimmed V and J ends, which lost 6 bases and 0 bases, there was a span of 14 bases. Looked up from germline, CDR1 is MNHEY and CDR2 is SMNVEV (reference sequence). The CDR3 is 16 amino acids. Here the CDR3 DNA reads TGTGCCAGCAGCCTGCGGGGGGTGCCAACTAATGAAAAACTGTTTTTT. Amino acids: CASSLRGVPTNEKLFF.

The V call is TRBV29-1, the J call TRBJ2-7; TRBD1 matches at 7 bases. The CDR3 spans 14 residues. With 5 bases clipped from V and 5 bases from J, the junction kept 12 bases outside the gene matches. Germline assignment: CDR1 SQVTM and CDR2 ANQGSEA. CDR3 residues: CSVSIRDSPHEQYF. The DNA for the CDR3 is TGCAGCGTTTCTATCCGGGACAGTCCCCACGAGCAGTACTTC.

The CDR3 region is CAISESGTSGFWGTGELFF. CDR3 coding DNA: TGTGCCATCAGTGAGTCCGGGACTAGCGGTTTTTGGGGCACCGGGGAGCTGTTTTTT. This chain links TRBV10-3 with TRBJ2-2; 11 bases are a match to TRBD2. Germline V gives CDR1 ENHRY, CDR2 SYGVKD. V was clipped by 0 bases and J by 4 bases; unmatched bases: 10. This CDR3 is 19 amino acids long.

The gene calls are TRBV5-4 and TRBJ2-3; TRBD2 is a possible D gene (6 bases). The CDR3 loop spans 14 amino acids. Trimming took off 0 bases at V and 1 base at J, with 6 bases between the two ends. Germline lookup yields CDR1 SGHNT and CDR2 YYREEE (reference sequence). The CDR3 loop is CASSLERGTDTQYF. The DNA for the CDR3 is TGTGCCAGCAGCTTGGAGCGGGGCACAGATACGCAGTATTTT.

The chain couples TRBV5-1 to TRBJ2-1; D not resolved. The V and J ends lost 0 bases and 9 bases respectively, with 10 bases between them. There are 13 residues in the CDR3. Germline lookup yields CDR1 SGHRS and CDR2 YFSETQ. The CDR3 DNA sequence: TGCGCCAGCAGCTTGGGGAGCTCCTCTGAGCAGTTCTTC. The encoded protein is CASSLGSSSEQFF. Filled out from reference TRBV5-1 and TRBJ2-1, the complete variable domain reads KAGVTQTPRYLIKTRGQQVTLSCSPISGHRSVSWYQQTPGQGLQFLFEYFSETQRNKGNFPGRFSGRQFSNSRSEMNVSTLELGDSALYLCASSLGSSSEQFFGPGTRLTVL.

V and J are TRBV5-4 and TRBJ2-7, with 11 bases that match TRBD2. Trimming took 10 bases from V and 7 from J; bases not matched to a gene: 13. Germline V lookup: CDR1 SGHNT, CDR2 YYREEE (reference sequence). The CDR3 consists of 14 residues. CDR3 DNA: TGTGCCTGCAAGACTAGCGGGACGACGGGGGAGCAGTACTTC. Its translation is CACKTSGTTGEQYF. The full variable domain, in which reference TRBV5-4 and TRBJ2-7 provide the parts outside the CDR3, is ETGVTQSPTHLIKTRGQQVTLRCSSQSGHNTVSWYQQALGQGPQFIFQYYREEENGRGNFPPRFSGLQFPNYSSELNVNALELDDSALYLCACKTSGTTGEQYFGPGTRLTVT.

The rearrangement joins TRBV28 to TRBJ1-5; possibly TRBD1 for D (6 bases). The length of the CDR3 is 16 residues. V dropped 1 base and J dropped 2 bases, with 12 bases sitting between them. Per the germline V gene, CDR1 is MDHEN and CDR2 is SYDVKM. CDR3 nucleotides: TGTGCCAGCAGTTTATTTTGGGGGCTTGGCAATCAGCCCCAGCATTTT. It is translated as CASSLFWGLGNQPQHF.

This chain links TRBV9 with TRBJ1-2; possibly TRBD1 for D (6 bases). Per germline, CDR1 SGDLS and CDR2 YYNGEE. Trimming stripped 0 bases from V and 0 bases from J, with 6 bases between. The CDR3 loop spans 14 amino acids. CDR3 region: CASSVGTANYGYTF. The CDR3 coding sequence is TGTGCCAGCAGCGTAGGGACAGCTAACTATGGCTACACCTTC. Drawing the rest from reference TRBV9 and TRBJ1-2, the complete variable domain is DSGVTQTPKHLITATGQRVTLRCSPRSGDLSVYWYQQSLDQGLQFLIQYYNGEERAKGNILERFSAQQFPDLHSELNLSSLELGDSALYFCASSVGTANYGYTFGSGTRLTVV.